This T cell receptor beta chain was sequenced during a study of vaccination effects on CD4 cells after COVID-19. The germline V gene encodes CDR1 SGHNT and CDR2 YYREEE (reference sequence). The CDR3 has 15 residues. The V segment lost 5 bases and the J segment 1 base; nucleotides outside the gene matches: 2. Sequencing in the ViraFEST assay came after antigen-specific CD4+ T cells had been expanded with viral peptide pools, which were used to stimulate PBMC. At the end of about 10 days of culture, CD4+ T cells were isolated. All vaccine recipients tested negative for nucleocapsid antibodies and had never contracted SARS-CoV-2 infection. The researchers cultured approximately 2 million PBMC per well with approximately 9.1 IU/ml IL-2 and approximately 10 ug/ml peptides. Cultures got half-medium changes with IL-2 on days 3 and 7. Profiling relied on immunoSEQ multiplex PCR, and the TCRdb table lists in-frame clones only, not all of them. Altogether around 23,000 clones are present, approximately 83% being singletons, with the ten largest covering 10% to 13%.

Concerning this clone: Its specificity is not known.

J is TRBJ2-2 and V is TRBV5-4; 10 bases align to TRBD2. This TCR derives from a human donor who received a COVID-19 vaccine. The sequencing here drew on CD4+ T cells from PBMCs cultured with HCoV-NL63 spike peptides, taken before COVID-19 vaccination. This CDR3 reads CASRRTSGNTGELFF. CDR3 nucleotide sequence: TGTGCCAGCAGGAGGACTAGCGGGAACACCGGGGAGCTGTTTTTT.